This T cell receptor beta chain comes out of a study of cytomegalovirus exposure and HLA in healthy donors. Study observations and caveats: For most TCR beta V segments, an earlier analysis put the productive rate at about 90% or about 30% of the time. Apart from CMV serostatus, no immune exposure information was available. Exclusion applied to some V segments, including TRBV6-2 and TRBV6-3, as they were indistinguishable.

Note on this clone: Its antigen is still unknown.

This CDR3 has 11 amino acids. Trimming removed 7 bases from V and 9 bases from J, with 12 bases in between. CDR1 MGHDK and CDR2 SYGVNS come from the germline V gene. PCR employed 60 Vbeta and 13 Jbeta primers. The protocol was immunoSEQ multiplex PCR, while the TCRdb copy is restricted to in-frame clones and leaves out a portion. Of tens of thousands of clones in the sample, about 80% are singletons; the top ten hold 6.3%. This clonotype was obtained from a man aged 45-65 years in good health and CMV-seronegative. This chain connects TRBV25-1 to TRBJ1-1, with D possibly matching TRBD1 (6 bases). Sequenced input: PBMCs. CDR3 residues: CASKDSTQAFF. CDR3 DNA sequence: TGTGCCAGCAAGGACAGTACCCAAGCTTTCTTT.